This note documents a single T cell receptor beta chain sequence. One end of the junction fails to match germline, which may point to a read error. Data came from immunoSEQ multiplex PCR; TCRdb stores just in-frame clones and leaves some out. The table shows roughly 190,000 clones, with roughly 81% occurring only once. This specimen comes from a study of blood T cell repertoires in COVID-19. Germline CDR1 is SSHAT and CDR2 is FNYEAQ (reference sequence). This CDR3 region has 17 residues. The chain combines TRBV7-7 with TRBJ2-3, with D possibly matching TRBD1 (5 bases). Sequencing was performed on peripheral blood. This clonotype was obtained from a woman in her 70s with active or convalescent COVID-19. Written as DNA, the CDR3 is TGTGCTAGCAGCTTAGGAGATAGAGACAGAAGCACAGATACGCAGTATTTT. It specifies CASSLGDRDRSTDTQYF.